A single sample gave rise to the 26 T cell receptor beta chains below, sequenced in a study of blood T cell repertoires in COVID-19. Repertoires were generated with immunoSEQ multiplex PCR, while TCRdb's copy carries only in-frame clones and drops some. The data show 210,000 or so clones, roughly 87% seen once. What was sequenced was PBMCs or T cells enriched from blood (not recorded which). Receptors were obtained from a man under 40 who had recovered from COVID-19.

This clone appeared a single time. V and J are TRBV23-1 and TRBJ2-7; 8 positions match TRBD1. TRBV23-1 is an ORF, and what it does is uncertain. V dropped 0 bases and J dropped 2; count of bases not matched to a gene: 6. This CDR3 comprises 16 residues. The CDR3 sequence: CASSQSGQGSTYEQYF. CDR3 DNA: TGCGCCAGCAGTCAATCTGGACAGGGTTCAACCTACGAGCAGTACTTC.

CDR3 sequence: CASSVVGGLAPGELFF. The CDR3 DNA reads as TGTGCCAGCAGCGTGGTGGGTGGACTAGCCCCCGGGGAGCTGTTTTTT. The V gene is TRBV7-9, the J gene TRBJ2-2; 8 positions agree with TRBD2. The J segment lost 6 bases and the V segment lost 5 bases, leaving 11 bases of the junction unmatched. The length of the CDR3 is 16 residues. From germline, CDR1 is SEHNR and CDR2 FQNEAQ (reference sequence).

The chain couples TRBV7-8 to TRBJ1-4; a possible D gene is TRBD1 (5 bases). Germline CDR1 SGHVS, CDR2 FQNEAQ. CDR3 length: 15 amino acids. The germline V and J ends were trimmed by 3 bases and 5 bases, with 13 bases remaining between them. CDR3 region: CASSFMWGSNEKLFF. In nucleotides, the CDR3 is TGTGCCAGCAGCTTCATGTGGGGCTCAAATGAAAAACTGTTTTTT. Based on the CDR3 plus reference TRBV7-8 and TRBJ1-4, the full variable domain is GAGVSQSPRYKVAKRGQDVALRCDPISGHVSLFWYQQALGQGPEFLTYFQNEAQLDKSGLPSDRFFAERPEGSVSTLKIQRTQQEDSAVYLCASSFMWGSNEKLFFGSGTQLSVL.

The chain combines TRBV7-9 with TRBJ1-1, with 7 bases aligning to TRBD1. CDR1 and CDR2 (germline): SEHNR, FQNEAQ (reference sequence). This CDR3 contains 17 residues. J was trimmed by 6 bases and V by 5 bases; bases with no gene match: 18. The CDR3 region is CASSPPYKDRVYSEAFF. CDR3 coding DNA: TGTGCCAGCAGCCCCCCTTATAAAGACAGGGTATATTCTGAAGCTTTCTTT. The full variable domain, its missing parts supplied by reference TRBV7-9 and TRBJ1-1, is DTGVSQNPRHKITKRGQNVTFRCDPISEHNRLYWYRQTLGQGPEFLTYFQNEAQLEKSRLLSDRFSAERPKGSFSTLEIQRTEQGDSAMYLCASSPPYKDRVYSEAFFGQGTRLTVV.

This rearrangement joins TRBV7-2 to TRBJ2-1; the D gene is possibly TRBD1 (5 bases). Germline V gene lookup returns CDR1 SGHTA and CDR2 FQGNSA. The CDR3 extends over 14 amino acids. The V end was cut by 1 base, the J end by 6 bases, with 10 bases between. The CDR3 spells CASSLDWGRNEQFF. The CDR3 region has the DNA TGTGCCAGCAGCTTAGATTGGGGCCGCAATGAGCAGTTCTTC.

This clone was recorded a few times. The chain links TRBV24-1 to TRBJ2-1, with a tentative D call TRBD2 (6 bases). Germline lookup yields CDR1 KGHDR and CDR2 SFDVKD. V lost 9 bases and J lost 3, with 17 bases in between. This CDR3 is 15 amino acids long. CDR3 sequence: CATSSNGGNYNEQFF. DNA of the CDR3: TGTGCCACCTCCTCCAACGGGGGAAACTACAATGAGCAGTTCTTC.

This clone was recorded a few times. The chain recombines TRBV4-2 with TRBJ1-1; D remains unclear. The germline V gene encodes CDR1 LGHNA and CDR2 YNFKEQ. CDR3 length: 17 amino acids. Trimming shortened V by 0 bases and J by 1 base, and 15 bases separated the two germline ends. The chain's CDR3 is CASSQDSSRRRNTEAFF. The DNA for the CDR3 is TGTGCCAGCAGCCAAGATTCGTCGAGGCGGCGGAACACTGAAGCTTTCTTT.

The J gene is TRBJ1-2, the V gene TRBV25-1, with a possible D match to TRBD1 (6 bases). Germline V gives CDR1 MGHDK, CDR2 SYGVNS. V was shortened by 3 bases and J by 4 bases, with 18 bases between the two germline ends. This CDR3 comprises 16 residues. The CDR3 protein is CASSEDLGSRGYGYTF. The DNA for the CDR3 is TGTGCCAGCAGTGAGGATCTAGGGTCCAGGGGCTATGGCTACACCTTC.

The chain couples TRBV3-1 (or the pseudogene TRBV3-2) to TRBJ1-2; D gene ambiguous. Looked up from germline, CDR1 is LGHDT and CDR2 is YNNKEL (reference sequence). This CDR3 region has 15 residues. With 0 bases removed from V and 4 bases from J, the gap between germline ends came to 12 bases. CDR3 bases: TGTGCCAGCAGCCAAGATTTGGTCAGTTTCTATGGCTACACCTTC. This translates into CASSQDLVSFYGYTF.

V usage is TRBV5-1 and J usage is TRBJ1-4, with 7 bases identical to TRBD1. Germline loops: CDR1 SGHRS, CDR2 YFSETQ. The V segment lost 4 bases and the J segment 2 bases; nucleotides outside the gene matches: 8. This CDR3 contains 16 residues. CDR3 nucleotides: TGCGCCAGCAGCACACAGGGGAGTACCACTAATGAAAAACTGTTTTTT. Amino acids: CASSTQGSTTNEKLFF. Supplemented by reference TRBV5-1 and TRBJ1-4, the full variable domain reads KAGVTQTPRYLIKTRGQQVTLSCSPISGHRSVSWYQQTPGQGLQFLFEYFSETQRNKGNFPGRFSGRQFSNSRSEMNVSTLELGDSALYLCASSTQGSTTNEKLFFGSGTQLSVL.

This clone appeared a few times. The CDR3 protein is CASGLRGSYNSPLHF. The CDR3 DNA reads TGTGCTAGTGGTTTGAGGGGTTCCTATAATTCACCCCTCCACTTT. The genes are TRBV12-5 and TRBJ1-6, with D possibly matching TRBD1 (5 bases). Germline values: CDR1 LGHNT, CDR2 FRNRAP. CDR3 length: 15 amino acids. The V and J ends lost 2 bases and 1 base respectively, with 6 bases between them.

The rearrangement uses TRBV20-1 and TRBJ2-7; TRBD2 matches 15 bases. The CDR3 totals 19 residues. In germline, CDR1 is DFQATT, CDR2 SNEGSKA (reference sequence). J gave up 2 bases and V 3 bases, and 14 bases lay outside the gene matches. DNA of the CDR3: TGCAGTGCTAGTCGGGCAGGAGGGACTAGCGGGAGGCCGACCTACGAGCAGTACTTC. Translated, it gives CSASRAGGTSGRPTYEQYF.

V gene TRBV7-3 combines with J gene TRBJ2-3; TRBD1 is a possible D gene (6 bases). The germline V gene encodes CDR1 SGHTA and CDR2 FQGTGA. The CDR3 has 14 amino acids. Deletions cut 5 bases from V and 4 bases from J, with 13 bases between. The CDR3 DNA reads TGTGCCAGCAGCCGTACAGGGTTCGCAGATACGCAGTATTTT. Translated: CASSRTGFADTQYF.

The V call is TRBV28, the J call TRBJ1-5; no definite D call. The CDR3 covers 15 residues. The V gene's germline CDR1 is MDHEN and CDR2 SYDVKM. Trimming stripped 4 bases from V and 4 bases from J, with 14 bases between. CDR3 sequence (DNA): TGTGCCAGCAGTTCTCAGGCAGCAGGAAATCAGCCCCAGCATTTT. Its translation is CASSSQAAGNQPQHF.

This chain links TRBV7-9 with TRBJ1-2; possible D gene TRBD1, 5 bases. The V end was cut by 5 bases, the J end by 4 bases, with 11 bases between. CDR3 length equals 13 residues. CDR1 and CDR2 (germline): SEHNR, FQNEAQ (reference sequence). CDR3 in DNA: TGTGCCAGCAGCCCCAGGGAAGCCTATGGCTACACCTTC. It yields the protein CASSPREAYGYTF.

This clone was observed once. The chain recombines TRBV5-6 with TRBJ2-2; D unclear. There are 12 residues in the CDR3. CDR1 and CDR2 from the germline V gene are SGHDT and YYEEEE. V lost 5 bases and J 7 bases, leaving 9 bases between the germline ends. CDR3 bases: TGTGCCAGCAGTAAAAGCTTCGGGGAGCTGTTTTTT. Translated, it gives CASSKSFGELFF. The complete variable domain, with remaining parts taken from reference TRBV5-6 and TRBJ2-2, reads DAGVTQSPTHLIKTRGQQVTLRCSPKSGHDTVSWYQQALGQGPQFIFQYYEEEERQRGNFPDRFSGHQFPNYSSELNVNALLLGDSALYLCASSKSFGELFFGEGSRLTVL.

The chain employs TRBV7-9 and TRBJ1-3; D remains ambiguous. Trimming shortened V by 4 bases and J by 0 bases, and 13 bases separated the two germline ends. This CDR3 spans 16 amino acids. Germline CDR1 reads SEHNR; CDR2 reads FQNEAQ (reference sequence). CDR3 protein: CASSSGPRTSGNTIYF. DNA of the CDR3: TGTGCCAGCAGCTCAGGCCCGCGAACCTCTGGAAACACCATATATTTT. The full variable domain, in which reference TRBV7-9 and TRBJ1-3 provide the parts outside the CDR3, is DTGVSQNPRHKITKRGQNVTFRCDPISEHNRLYWYRQTLGQGPEFLTYFQNEAQLEKSRLLSDRFSAERPKGSFSTLEIQRTEQGDSAMYLCASSSGPRTSGNTIYFGEGSWLTVV.

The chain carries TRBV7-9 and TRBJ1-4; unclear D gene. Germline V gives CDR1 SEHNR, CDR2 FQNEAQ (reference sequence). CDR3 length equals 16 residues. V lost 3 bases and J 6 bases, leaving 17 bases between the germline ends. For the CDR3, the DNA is TGTGCCAGCAGCTTGGGCTCTGCGGGGATGGATGAAAAACTGTTTTTT. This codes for CASSLGSAGMDEKLFF.

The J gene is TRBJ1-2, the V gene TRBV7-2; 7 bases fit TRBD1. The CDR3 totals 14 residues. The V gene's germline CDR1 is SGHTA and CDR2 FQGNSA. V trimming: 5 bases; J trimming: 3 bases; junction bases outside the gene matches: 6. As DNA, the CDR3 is TGTGCCAGCAGCACCAAACAGGGGCACTATGGCTACACCTTC. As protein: CASSTKQGHYGYTF.

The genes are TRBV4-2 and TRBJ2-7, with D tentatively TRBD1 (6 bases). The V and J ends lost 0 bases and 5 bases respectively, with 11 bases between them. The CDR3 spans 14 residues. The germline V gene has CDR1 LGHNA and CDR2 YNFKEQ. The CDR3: CASSQDRGPNEQYF. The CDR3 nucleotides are TGTGCCAGCAGCCAAGACAGGGGCCCAAACGAGCAGTACTTC.

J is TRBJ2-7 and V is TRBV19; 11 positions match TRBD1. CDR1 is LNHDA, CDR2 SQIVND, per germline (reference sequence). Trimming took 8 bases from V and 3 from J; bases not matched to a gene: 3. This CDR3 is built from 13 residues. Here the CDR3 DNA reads TGTGCCAGTGGGACAGGGGGGGACTACGAGCAGTACTTC. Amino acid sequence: CASGTGGDYEQYF.

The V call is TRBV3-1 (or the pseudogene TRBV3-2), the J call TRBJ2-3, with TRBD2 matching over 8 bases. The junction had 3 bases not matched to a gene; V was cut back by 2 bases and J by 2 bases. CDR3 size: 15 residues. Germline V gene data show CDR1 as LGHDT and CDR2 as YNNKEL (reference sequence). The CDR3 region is CASSQLLAATDTQYF. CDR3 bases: TGTGCCAGCAGCCAACTACTAGCGGCCACAGATACGCAGTATTTT.

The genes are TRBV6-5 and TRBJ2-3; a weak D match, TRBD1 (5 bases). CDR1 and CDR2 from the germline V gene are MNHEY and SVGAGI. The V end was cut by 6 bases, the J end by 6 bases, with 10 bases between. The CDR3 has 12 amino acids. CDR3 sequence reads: CASSRAGDTQYF. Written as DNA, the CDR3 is TGTGCCAGCAGCAGGGCCGGTGATACGCAGTATTTT.

The CDR3 loop reads CACQQDRHTIYF. CDR3 DNA sequence: TGTGCCTGCCAACAGGACCGACACACCATATATTTT. The rearrangement joins TRBV19 to TRBJ1-3; D might be TRBD1 (5 bases). CDR3 length: 12 amino acids. Germline V gene data show CDR1 as LNHDA and CDR2 as SQIVND (reference sequence). Trimming shortened V by 11 bases and J by 8 bases, and 16 bases separated the two germline ends. The whole variable domain, remainder taken from reference TRBV19 and TRBJ1-3, is DGGITQSPKYLFRKEGQNVTLSCEQNLNHDAMYWYRQDPGQGLRLIYYSQIVNDFQKGDIAEGYSVSREKKESFPLTVTSAQKNPTAFYLCACQQDRHTIYFGEGSWLTVV.

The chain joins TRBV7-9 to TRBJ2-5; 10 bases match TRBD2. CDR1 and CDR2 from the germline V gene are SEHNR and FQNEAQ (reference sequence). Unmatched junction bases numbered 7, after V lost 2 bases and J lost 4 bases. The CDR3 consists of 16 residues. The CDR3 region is CASSLFSGGAGETQYF. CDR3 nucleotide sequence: TGTGCCAGCAGCTTATTCAGCGGGGGGGCCGGAGAGACCCAGTACTTC. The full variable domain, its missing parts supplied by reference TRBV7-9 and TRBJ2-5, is DTGVSQNPRHKITKRGQNVTFRCDPISEHNRLYWYRQTLGQGPEFLTYFQNEAQLEKSRLLSDRFSAERPKGSFSTLEIQRTEQGDSAMYLCASSLFSGGAGETQYFGPGTRLLVL.

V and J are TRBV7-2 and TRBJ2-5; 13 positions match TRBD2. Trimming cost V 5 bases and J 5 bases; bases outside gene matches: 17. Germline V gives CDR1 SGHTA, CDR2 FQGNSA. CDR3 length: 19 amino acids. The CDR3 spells CASSGWATSGGAYTETQYF. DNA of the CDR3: TGTGCCAGCAGCGGTTGGGCTACTAGCGGGGGGGCTTATACGGAGACCCAGTACTTC. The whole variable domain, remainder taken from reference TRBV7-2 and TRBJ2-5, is GAGVSQSPSNKVTEKGKDVELRCDPISGHTALYWYRQSLGQGLEFLIYFQGNSAPDKSGLPSDRFSAERTGGSVSTLTIQRTQQEDSAVYLCASSGWATSGGAYTETQYFGPGTRLLVL.